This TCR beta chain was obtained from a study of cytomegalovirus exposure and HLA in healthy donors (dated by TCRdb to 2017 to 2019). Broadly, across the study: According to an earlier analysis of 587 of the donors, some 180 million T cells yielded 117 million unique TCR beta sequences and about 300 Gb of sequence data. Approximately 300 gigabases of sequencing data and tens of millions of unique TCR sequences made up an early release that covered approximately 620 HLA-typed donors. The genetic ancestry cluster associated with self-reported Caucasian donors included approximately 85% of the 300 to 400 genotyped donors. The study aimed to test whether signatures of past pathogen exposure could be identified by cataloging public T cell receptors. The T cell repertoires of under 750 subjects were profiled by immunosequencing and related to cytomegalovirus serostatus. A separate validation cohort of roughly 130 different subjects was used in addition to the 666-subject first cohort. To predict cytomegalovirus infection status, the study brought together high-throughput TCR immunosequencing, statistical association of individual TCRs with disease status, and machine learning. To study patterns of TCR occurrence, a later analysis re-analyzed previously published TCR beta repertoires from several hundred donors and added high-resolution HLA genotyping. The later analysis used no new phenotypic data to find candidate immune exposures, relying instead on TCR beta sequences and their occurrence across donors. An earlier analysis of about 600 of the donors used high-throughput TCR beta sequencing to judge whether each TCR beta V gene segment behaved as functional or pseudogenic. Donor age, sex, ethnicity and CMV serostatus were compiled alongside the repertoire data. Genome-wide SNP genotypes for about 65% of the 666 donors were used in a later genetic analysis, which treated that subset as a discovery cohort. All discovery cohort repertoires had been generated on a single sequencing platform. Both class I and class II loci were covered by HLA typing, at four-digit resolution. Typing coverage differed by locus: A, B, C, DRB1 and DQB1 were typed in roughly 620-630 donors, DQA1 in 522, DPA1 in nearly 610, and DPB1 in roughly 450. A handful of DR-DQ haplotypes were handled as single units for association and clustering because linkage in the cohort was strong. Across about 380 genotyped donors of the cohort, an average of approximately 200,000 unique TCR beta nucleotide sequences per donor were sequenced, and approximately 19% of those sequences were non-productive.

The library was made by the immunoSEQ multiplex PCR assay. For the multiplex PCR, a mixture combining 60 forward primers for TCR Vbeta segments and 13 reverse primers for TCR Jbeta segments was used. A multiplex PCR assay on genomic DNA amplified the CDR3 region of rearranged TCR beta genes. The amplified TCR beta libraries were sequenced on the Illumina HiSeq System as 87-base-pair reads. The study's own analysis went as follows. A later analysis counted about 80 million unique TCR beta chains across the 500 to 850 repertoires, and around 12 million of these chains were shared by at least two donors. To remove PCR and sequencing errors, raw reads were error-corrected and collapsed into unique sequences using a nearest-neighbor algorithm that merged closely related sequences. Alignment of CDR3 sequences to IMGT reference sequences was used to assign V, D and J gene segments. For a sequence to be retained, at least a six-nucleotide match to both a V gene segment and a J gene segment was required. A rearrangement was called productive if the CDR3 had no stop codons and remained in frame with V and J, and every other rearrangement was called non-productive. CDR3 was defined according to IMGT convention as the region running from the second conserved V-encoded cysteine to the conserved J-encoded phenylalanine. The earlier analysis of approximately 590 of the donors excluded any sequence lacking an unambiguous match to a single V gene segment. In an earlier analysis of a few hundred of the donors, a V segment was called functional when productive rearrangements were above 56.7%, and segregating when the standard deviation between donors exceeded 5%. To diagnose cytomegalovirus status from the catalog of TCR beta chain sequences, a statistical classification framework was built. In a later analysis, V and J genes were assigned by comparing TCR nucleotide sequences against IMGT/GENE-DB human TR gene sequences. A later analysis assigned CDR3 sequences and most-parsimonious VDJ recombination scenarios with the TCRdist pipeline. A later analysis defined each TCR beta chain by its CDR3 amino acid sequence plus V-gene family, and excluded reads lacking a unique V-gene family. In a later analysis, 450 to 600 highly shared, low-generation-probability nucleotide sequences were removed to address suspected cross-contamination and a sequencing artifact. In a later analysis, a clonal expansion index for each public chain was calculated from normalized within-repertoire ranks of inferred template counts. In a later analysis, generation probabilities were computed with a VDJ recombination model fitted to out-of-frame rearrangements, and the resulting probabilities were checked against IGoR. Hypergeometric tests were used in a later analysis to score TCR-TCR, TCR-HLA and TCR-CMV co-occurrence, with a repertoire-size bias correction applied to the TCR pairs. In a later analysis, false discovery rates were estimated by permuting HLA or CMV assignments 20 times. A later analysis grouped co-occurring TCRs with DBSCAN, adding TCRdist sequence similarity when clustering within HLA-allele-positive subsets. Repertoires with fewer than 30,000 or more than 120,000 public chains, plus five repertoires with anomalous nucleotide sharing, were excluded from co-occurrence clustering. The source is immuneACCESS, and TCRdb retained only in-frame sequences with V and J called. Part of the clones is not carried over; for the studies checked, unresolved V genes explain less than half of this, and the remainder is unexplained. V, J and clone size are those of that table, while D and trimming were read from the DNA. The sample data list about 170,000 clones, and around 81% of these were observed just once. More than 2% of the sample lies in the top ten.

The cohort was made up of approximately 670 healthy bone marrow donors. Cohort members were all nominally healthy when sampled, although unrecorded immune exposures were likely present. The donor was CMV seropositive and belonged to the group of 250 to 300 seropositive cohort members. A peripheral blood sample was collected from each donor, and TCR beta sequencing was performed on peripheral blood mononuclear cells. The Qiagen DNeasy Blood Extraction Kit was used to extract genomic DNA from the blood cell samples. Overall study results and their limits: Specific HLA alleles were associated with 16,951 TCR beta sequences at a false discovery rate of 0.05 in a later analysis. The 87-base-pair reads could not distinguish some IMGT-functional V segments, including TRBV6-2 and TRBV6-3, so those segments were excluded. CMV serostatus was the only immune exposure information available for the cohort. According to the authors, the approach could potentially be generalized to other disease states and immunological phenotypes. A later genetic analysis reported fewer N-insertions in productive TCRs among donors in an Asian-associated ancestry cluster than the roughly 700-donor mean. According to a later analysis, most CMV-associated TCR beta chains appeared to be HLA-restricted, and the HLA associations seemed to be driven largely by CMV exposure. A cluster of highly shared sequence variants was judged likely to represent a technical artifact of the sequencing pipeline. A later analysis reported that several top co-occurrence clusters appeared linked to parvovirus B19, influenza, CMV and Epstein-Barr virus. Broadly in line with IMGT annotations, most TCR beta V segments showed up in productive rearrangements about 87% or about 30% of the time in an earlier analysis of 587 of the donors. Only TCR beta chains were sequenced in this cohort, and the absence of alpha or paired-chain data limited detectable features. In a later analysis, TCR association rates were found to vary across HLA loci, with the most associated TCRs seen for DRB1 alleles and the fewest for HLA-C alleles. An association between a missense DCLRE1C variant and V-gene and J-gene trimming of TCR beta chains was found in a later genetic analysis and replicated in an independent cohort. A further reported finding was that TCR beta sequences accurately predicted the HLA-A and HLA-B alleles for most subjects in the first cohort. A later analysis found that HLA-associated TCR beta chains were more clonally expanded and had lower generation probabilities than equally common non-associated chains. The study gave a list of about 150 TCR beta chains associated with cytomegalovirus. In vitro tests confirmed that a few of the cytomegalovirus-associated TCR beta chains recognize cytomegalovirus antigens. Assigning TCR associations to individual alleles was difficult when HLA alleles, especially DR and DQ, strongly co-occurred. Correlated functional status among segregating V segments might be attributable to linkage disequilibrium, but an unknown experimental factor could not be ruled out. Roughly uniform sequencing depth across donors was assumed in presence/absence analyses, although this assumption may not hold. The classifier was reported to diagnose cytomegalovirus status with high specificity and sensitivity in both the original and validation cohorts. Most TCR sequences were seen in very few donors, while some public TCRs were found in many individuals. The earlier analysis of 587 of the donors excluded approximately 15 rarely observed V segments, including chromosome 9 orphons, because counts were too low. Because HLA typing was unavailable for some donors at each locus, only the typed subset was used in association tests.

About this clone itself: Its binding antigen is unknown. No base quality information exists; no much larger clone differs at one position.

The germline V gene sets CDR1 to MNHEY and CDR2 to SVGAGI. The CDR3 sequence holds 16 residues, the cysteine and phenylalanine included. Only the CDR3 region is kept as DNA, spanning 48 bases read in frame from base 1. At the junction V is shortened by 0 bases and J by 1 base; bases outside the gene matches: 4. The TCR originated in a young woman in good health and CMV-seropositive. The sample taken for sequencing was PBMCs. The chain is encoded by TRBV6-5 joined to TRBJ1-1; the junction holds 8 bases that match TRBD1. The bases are TGTGCCAGCAGTTACTCGACAGGGGCGAGGAACACTGAAGCTTTCTTT. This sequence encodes CASSYSTGARNTEAFF.